The sequence of this T cell receptor beta chain was determined in a study of blood T cell repertoires in COVID-19. Sequenced by immunoSEQ multiplex PCR; TCRdb stores in-frame clones only, minus some. The sample has 150,000 to 200,000 clones, around 86% seen once; the top ten hold roughly 13%. The sample comprised peripheral blood. The origin of this receptor is a man in his 70s who had recovered from COVID-19.

For the CDR3, the DNA is TGTGCCAGCAGTGAGGGACAGGGTAACTCTGGAAACACCATATATTTT. Translation: CASSEGQGNSGNTIYF. The genes are TRBV2 and TRBJ1-3, with 9 positions matching TRBD1. This CDR3 is 16 amino acids long. The J segment lost 0 bases and the V segment lost 3 bases, leaving 3 bases of the junction unmatched. Germline-derived CDR1 and CDR2 are SNHLY and FYNNEI.